The clone carrying this T cell receptor (beta chain) turned up a few times. Its specificity is not known. Measured with immunoSEQ multiplex PCR; TCRdb has only the in-frame clones, and not every one. The sample lists 300,000 to 450,000 clones, approximately 90% seen once, with roughly 0.75% in the top ten. From the roughly 120-subject validation cohort, which was separate from the roughly 610-subject first cohort, the donors were drawn. The CDR3 is 17 amino acids. The J segment lost 3 bases and the V segment lost 4 bases, leaving 17 bases of the junction unmatched. Germline assignment: CDR1 SQVTM and CDR2 ANQGSEA. The data derive from a study of cytomegalovirus exposure and HLA in healthy donors. Study summary: Per a later analysis, the roughly 690 first-cohort and 95 to 150 validation repertoires shared one platform. Whole-study results and caveats: Confirmation in vitro established that three CMV-associated chains were specific for CMV antigens.

Sequences were obtained from PBMCs. This receptor was identified in a woman between 18 and 30 years old in good health and CMV-seronegative. J is TRBJ2-7 and V is TRBV29-1, with 8 positions matching TRBD2. CDR3 residues: CSVGRHTRAGVGYEQYF. The CDR3 DNA reads TGCAGCGTTGGCCGTCATACCAGAGCGGGAGTGGGCTACGAGCAGTACTTC.